Following are 12 T cell receptor beta chains from one sample sequenced in a study of vaccination effects on CD4 cells after COVID-19. These TCRs' antigens remain unknown. Clones were read by immunoSEQ multiplex PCR, and TCRdb kept only the in-frame ones, dropping some. The sample includes tens of thousands of clones, about 71% of them seen just once. Viral peptide pools were used in the ViraFEST assay to expand antigen-specific CD4+ T cells, and sequencing came afterward. On roughly day 10 of culture, CD4+ T cells were separated out. Vaccinated recipients, who were negative for nucleocapsid antibodies, had no history of SARS-CoV-2 infection. The starting material was CD4+ T cells from PBMCs cultured with HCoV-OC43 spike peptides, obtained before COVID-19 vaccination. Regarding subset: HCoV-OC43 spike overlapping peptide pool stimulation. These receptors came from a human donor who received a COVID-19 vaccine.

The gene calls are TRBV4-1 and TRBJ2-3, with D perhaps TRBD1 or TRBD2 (5 bases each). Germline V gene data show CDR1 as MGHRA and CDR2 as YSYEKL. V lost 2 bases and J lost 4, with 16 bases in between. The CDR3 loop spans 16 amino acids. In nucleotides, the CDR3 is TGCGCCAGCAGCCAATCGCCGGGGCCTCCGCCAGATACGCAGTATTTT. Protein: CASSQSPGPPPDTQYF.

The chain employs TRBV21-1 and TRBJ2-7; the D call TRBD2 from the table was never checked on the DNA. TRBV21-1 counts as a pseudogene. The CDR3 is made up of 14 amino acids. The CDR3 DNA is TGTGCCAGCAGCAAAGCTGGGAGCTCCTACGAGCAGTACGTC. Translating gives CASSKAGSSYEQYV.

A note on this clone: Its ends do not fully match the called genes, so a read error is possible. J is TRBJ2-5 and V is TRBV7-2; the D call may be TRBD1 or TRBD2 (5 bases each). CDR3 length equals 16 residues. Germline V lookup: CDR1 SGHTA, CDR2 FQGNSA. The chain's CDR3 is CASSLEDPGRQETQYF. The CDR3 DNA sequence: TGTGCCAGCAGCTTAGAAGACCCGGGACGGCAAGAAACCCAGTACTTC.

This clone came up once. V and J are TRBV5-1 and TRBJ2-2; D is tentatively TRBD1 or TRBD2 (5 bases each). CDR1 is SGHRS, CDR2 YFSETQ, per germline. The CDR3 runs 15 residues. The V end was cut by 5 bases, the J end by 1 base, with 12 bases between. The CDR3: CASRLGTVNTGELFF. The CDR3 DNA sequence: TGCGCCAGCAGACTGGGGACGGTGAACACCGGGGAGCTGTTTTTT.

The chain is built from TRBV6-5 and TRBJ1-2; 7 nucleotides match TRBD1. J was trimmed by 5 bases and V by 2 bases; bases with no gene match: 5. CDR3 length: 14 amino acids. Germline V gene sequence: CDR1 MNHEY, CDR2 SVGAGI. In nucleotides, the CDR3 is TGTGCCAGCAGTTACGACAGGGATGGGTATGGCTACACCTTC. Its protein product is CASSYDRDGYGYTF.

This chain joins TRBV4-3 and TRBJ1-5; 7 nucleotides match TRBD1. Trimming removed 2 bases from V and 6 bases from J; junction bases left unmatched: 10. The CDR3 is made up of 16 amino acids. Germline CDR1 and CDR2: LGHNA and YSLEER. CDR3 sequence: CASSQKWGTAPQPQHF. As DNA, the CDR3 is TGCGCCAGCAGCCAAAAGTGGGGGACAGCCCCTCAGCCCCAGCATTTT.

This clone was seen only a few times. The chain couples TRBV7-9 to TRBJ2-2, with a tentative D call TRBD1 (5 bases). The V gene's germline CDR1 is SEHNR and CDR2 FQNEAQ (reference sequence). This CDR3 has 15 residues. The V end lost 3 bases, the J end lost 6 bases, and 14 bases lay between the germline ends. The CDR3 spells CASSFTRESPGELFF. The CDR3 DNA reads as TGTGCCAGCAGCTTTACCAGGGAATCGCCCGGGGAGCTGTTTTTT.

This clone was seen once. The chain employs TRBV7-2 and TRBJ2-5, with D hard to call. Germline-derived CDR1 and CDR2 are SGHTA and FQGNSA. V shed 5 bases and J shed 3 bases, with 4 bases lying between them. The CDR3 loop spans 11 amino acids. The CDR3 DNA follows: TGTGCCAGCAGCCCTAAAGAGACCCAGTACTTC. Amino acids: CASSPKETQYF.

This rearrangement joins TRBV3-1 (or the pseudogene TRBV3-2) to TRBJ1-6; D remains unclear. The CDR3 length is 12 residues. V was pared by 4 bases and J by 9 bases, with 7 bases between. Germline CDR1 is LGHDT and CDR2 is YNNKEL (reference sequence). CDR3 DNA: TGTGCCAGCAGCCCCCACGGTTCACCCCTCCACTTT. The encoded protein is CASSPHGSPLHF.

CDR3 sequence reads: CASSQDWGNYGYTF. CDR3 coding DNA: TGCGCCAGCAGCCAAGATTGGGGAAACTATGGCTACACCTTC. The chain couples TRBV4-3 to TRBJ1-2; D unclear. V was pared by 0 bases and J by 2 bases, with 7 bases between. The CDR3 is made up of 14 amino acids. The V gene's germline CDR1 is LGHNA and CDR2 YSLEER.

This clone has only a few counts. This chain links TRBV5-6 with TRBJ2-7, with D perhaps being TRBD1 or TRBD2 (5 bases each). Germline-derived CDR1 and CDR2 are SGHDT and YYEEEE. V was pared by 2 bases and J by 0 bases, with 6 bases between. The CDR3 extends over 13 amino acids. CDR3 nucleotides: TGTGCCAGCAGCTTCGGGGCCTCCTACGAGCAGTACGTC. Residues: CASSFGASYEQYV.

This clone showed up just a few times. The gene calls are TRBV5-1 and TRBJ1-1, with TRBD1 matching 10 bases. The ends lost 4 bases at V and 4 bases at J; junction bases unmatched: 7. Germline values: CDR1 SGHRS, CDR2 YFSETQ. The CDR3 is 15 amino acids. The CDR3 spells CASSRTGGMGTEAFF. CDR3 DNA: TGCGCCAGCAGCAGGACAGGGGGAATGGGCACTGAAGCTTTCTTT.